This TCR beta chain was identified during a study of T cell repertoires in cytomegalovirus infection. Looking at the study overall: Through public TCR beta signatures, both CMV infection and matching HLA type were indicated.

In the case of this clonotype: Its antigen is still unknown.

Germline assignment: CDR1 MNHEY and CDR2 SMNVEV (reference sequence). With 5 bases removed from V and 2 bases from J, the gap between germline ends came to 12 bases. The CDR3 has 14 residues. Study conclusions and caveats: HLA-C-restricted TCR beta clonotypes specific for CMV led the ex vivo response.

MiXCR, applied by TCRdb to the reads, yields one record per CDR3 protein. The top ten clones hold approximately 60% of a sample with 230,000 or so distinct CDR3 sequences, less than 50% of them seen once. The TCR originated in a human donor in good health (CMV status not recorded). Some clones in this sample may be carry-over from other donors' samples. The sequenced sample was CD8+ T cells from cultured PBMCs, obtained from culture after CMV antigen stimulation. The J gene is TRBJ1-1, the V gene TRBV27, with a possible D match to TRBD1 (6 bases). CDR3 sequence reads: CASSLQGINTEAFF. The CDR3 DNA reads TGTGCCAGCAGTCTACAGGGTATCAACACTGAAGCTTTCTTT.